One sample yielded the 21 T cell receptor beta chains listed below, sequenced in a study of cytomegalovirus exposure and HLA in healthy donors. With 60 Vbeta and 13 Jbeta primers, the PCR was carried out. The protocol was immunoSEQ multiplex PCR, while the TCRdb copy is restricted to in-frame clones and leaves out a portion. This table has some 150,000 clones, 72% appearing once. The sequenced sample consisted of PBMCs. These receptors were obtained from a human donor in good health.

V gene TRBV7-2 combines with J gene TRBJ2-1, with D unclear. The V end lost 1 base, the J end lost 4 bases, and 14 bases lay between the germline ends. The CDR3 is 16 residues long. Germline V gives CDR1 SGHTA, CDR2 FQGNSA. CDR3 in DNA: TGTGCCAGCAGCTTAGATTCCACTGCTAGGTACAATGAGCAGTTCTTC. Residues: CASSLDSTARYNEQFF.

The chain combines TRBV5-1 with TRBJ2-7; 10 bases map to TRBD1. Germline CDR1 is SGHRS and CDR2 is YFSETQ. V lost 0 bases, J lost 3 bases, and 21 bases stayed unmatched. CDR3 length: 21 amino acids. This CDR3 reads CASSLVLLRDRGEGPNYEQYF. The CDR3 DNA is TGCGCCAGCAGCTTGGTATTATTACGGGACAGGGGTGAAGGGCCTAACTACGAGCAGTACTTC.

J is TRBJ1-1 and V is TRBV9, with a possible D match to TRBD1 (6 bases). The CDR3 has 14 amino acids. V was trimmed by 0 bases and J by 8 bases, leaving 14 bases between them. Germline-derived CDR1 and CDR2 are SGDLS and YYNGEE. The CDR3 reads CASSVAKGGSEAFF. In nucleotides, the CDR3 is TGTGCCAGCAGCGTAGCTAAGGGGGGGTCCGAAGCTTTCTTT.

The gene calls are TRBV4-3 and TRBJ2-3; 9 bases match TRBD2. Germline CDR1 reads LGHNA; CDR2 reads YSLEER. This CDR3 has 18 residues. The junction had 11 bases not matched to a gene; V was cut back by 1 base and J by 3 bases. The CDR3 nucleotides are TGCGCCAGCAGCCAAGTTCATGTGTTAGCGGGGGAGACAGATACGCAGTATTTT. Protein sequence: CASSQVHVLAGETDTQYF.

The rearrangement links TRBV19 to TRBJ2-1, with 9 bases matching TRBD1. V lost 6 bases to trimming and J lost 7 bases; unmatched junction nucleotides: 7. The CDR3 runs to 14 residues. CDR1 and CDR2 (germline): LNHDA, SQIVND (reference sequence). The CDR3 nucleotides read TGTGCCAGTAGCACCGGGACAGGGTGGAATGAGCAGTTCTTC. Residues: CASSTGTGWNEQFF.

The chain is built from TRBV11-2 and TRBJ2-1, with TRBD1 as a possible D gene (6 bases). The CDR3 loop spans 17 amino acids. Germline V lookup: CDR1 SGHAT, CDR2 FQNNGV. V was trimmed by 2 bases and J by 5 bases, leaving 19 bases between them. CDR3 region: CASSLQRYWTDDNEQFF. The CDR3, as DNA: TGTGCCAGCAGCTTACAAAGATACTGGACAGACGACAATGAGCAGTTCTTC.

The chain recombines TRBV6-5 with TRBJ2-3; 7 nucleotides align to TRBD2. The trim removed 4 bases at V and 0 bases at J, leaving 1 base unmatched. This CDR3 has 14 residues. Per the germline V gene, CDR1 is MNHEY and CDR2 is SVGAGI. CDR3 residues: CASSLAGSTDTQYF. Here the CDR3 DNA reads TGTGCCAGCAGTTTAGCGGGTAGCACAGATACGCAGTATTTT.

Comments on this clone: Other DNA sequences in the same sample also yield this CDR3. As DNA, the CDR3 is TGTGCCAGCTCACCAAGGGGCCAGCAAGAGACCCAGTACTTC. This encodes CASSPRGQQETQYF. The chain couples TRBV18 to TRBJ2-5; weak D call: TRBD1 (5 bases). The CDR3 totals 14 residues. Trimming removed 2 bases from V and 2 bases from J, with 9 bases in between. The germline V gene encodes CDR1 KGHSH and CDR2 LQKENI.

The rearrangement uses TRBV11-3 and TRBJ2-7, with D possibly matching TRBD2 (6 bases). Trimming removed 5 bases from V and 7 bases from J, with 21 bases in between. Germline V gives CDR1 SGHNT, CDR2 YENEEA. CDR3 length: 15 residues. DNA for the CDR3: TGTGCCAGCAGCCCCGGGCGGGGACCCAACTCGGAGCAGTACTTC. This codes for CASSPGRGPNSEQYF.

V gene TRBV30 combines with J gene TRBJ1-6; 7 bases line up with TRBD1. Germline CDR1 reads GTSNPN; CDR2 reads SVGIG (reference sequence). With 5 bases clipped from V and 6 bases from J, the junction kept 4 bases outside the gene matches. The CDR3 length is 13 residues. Written as DNA, the CDR3 is TGTGCCTGGTCGGGACAGCTTAATTCACCCCTCCACTTT. This translates into CAWSGQLNSPLHF. Complete variable domain (other parts from reference TRBV30 and TRBJ1-6): SQTIHQWPATLVQPVGSPLSLECTVEGTSNPNLYWYRQAAGRGLQLLFYSVGIGQISSEVPQNLSASRPQDRQFILSSKKLLLSDSGFYLCAWSGQLNSPLHFGNGTRLTVT.

This chain links TRBV9 with TRBJ2-2, with 9 bases matching TRBD1. The CDR3 is made up of 16 amino acids. From germline, CDR1 is SGDLS and CDR2 YYNGEE. With 3 bases clipped from V and 5 bases from J, the junction kept 8 bases outside the gene matches. CDR3 coding DNA: TGTGCCAGCAGCGGGAAACAGGGGGCAGTTACCGGGGAGCTGTTTTTT. Translated, it gives CASSGKQGAVTGELFF. Full variable domain (remainder filled in from reference TRBV9 and TRBJ2-2): DSGVTQTPKHLITATGQRVTLRCSPRSGDLSVYWYQQSLDQGLQFLIQYYNGEERAKGNILERFSAQQFPDLHSELNLSSLELGDSALYFCASSGKQGAVTGELFFGEGSRLTVL.

As concerns this clone: Germline is not matched at one junction end, which may reflect a read error. This rearrangement joins TRBV7-7 to TRBJ2-2; the match to TRBD1 covers 7 bases. The CDR3 consists of 15 residues. CDR1 is SSHAT, CDR2 FNYEAQ, per germline (reference sequence). The CDR3 DNA reads TGTGCTAGCAGCTTGGACAGGTTGAACACCGGGGAGCTGTTTTTT. It translates to CASSLDRLNTGELFF.

The rearrangement uses TRBV6-5 and TRBJ2-3; 7 nucleotides align to TRBD2. Germline lookup yields CDR1 MNHEY and CDR2 SVGAGI. The trim removed 6 bases at V and 4 bases at J, leaving 10 bases unmatched. This CDR3 is built from 15 residues. Written as DNA, the CDR3 is TGTGCCAGCAGCCTAAGCGGGGTATCGGCAGATACGCAGTATTTT. Translating it yields CASSLSGVSADTQYF.

The V and J genes are TRBV27 and TRBJ1-1; 11 bases fit TRBD1. CDR1 and CDR2 (germline): MNHEY, SMNVEV (reference sequence). The CDR3 extends over 15 amino acids. V trimming: 6 bases; J trimming: 3 bases; junction bases outside the gene matches: 6. The CDR3: CASRGSDRGHTEAFF. In nucleotides, the CDR3 is TGTGCCAGCAGAGGATCGGACAGGGGGCACACTGAAGCTTTCTTT.

The V gene is TRBV6-5, the J gene TRBJ1-1; 8 bases are shared with TRBD1. J was trimmed by 4 bases and V by 4 bases; bases with no gene match: 5. Germline V gives CDR1 MNHEY, CDR2 SVGAGI. The CDR3 runs 14 residues. The CDR3 bases are TGTGCCAGCAGTTTGACAGGGGAAAGCACTGAAGCTTTCTTT. Translation gives CASSLTGESTEAFF.

V is TRBV19 and J is TRBJ1-5, with 11 nucleotides matching TRBD1. Germline V gives CDR1 LNHDA, CDR2 SQIVND (reference sequence). The CDR3 has 15 residues. V gave up 4 bases and J gave up 6 bases; unmatched junction bases: 5. The DNA of the CDR3 is TGTGCCAGTAGTACGGGACAGGGGGAGAGTCAGCCCCAGCATTTT. The encoded protein is CASSTGQGESQPQHF.

The chain recombines TRBV5-1 with TRBJ1-5; D might be TRBD1 (5 bases). Between the trimmed V and J ends, which lost 0 bases and 4 bases, there was a span of 11 bases. This CDR3 region has 15 residues. Germline CDR1 SGHRS, CDR2 YFSETQ. CDR3 amino acids: CASSLDAGRNQPQHF. The CDR3 DNA is TGCGCCAGCAGCTTGGACGCAGGGCGTAATCAGCCCCAGCATTTT. Full variable domain (outside the CDR3, taken from reference TRBV5-1 and TRBJ1-5): KAGVTQTPRYLIKTRGQQVTLSCSPISGHRSVSWYQQTPGQGLQFLFEYFSETQRNKGNFPGRFSGRQFSNSRSEMNVSTLELGDSALYLCASSLDAGRNQPQHFGDGTRLSIL.

The rearrangement links TRBV4-1 to TRBJ1-2, with 11 nucleotides matching TRBD1. The CDR3 runs 17 residues. The trim removed 1 base at V and 6 bases at J, leaving 10 bases unmatched. Germline V lookup: CDR1 MGHRA, CDR2 YSYEKL. CDR3 protein: CASSQAAALGQGDGYTF. The CDR3 DNA reads as TGCGCCAGCAGCCAAGCCGCGGCTCTGGGACAGGGGGATGGCTACACCTTC.

The chain uses TRBV11-2 and TRBJ2-1, with 8 bases matching TRBD2. The V and J ends lost 8 bases and 10 bases, in that order; junction bases with no gene match: 4. This CDR3 spans 11 amino acids. Per germline, CDR1 SGHAT and CDR2 FQNNGV. CDR3 residues: CASGAGVEQFF. The CDR3 nucleotides are TGTGCCAGCGGAGCGGGAGTGGAGCAGTTCTTC.

The chain carries TRBV11-1 and TRBJ1-2, with 11 bases matching TRBD1. Germline V gene lookup returns CDR1 SGHAT and CDR2 FQDESV (reference sequence). The CDR3 is 13 amino acids. After removal of 5 bases from V and 6 bases from J, the junction contained 2 bases not matched to a gene. In DNA form, the CDR3 reads TGTGCCAGCAGCCCGGACAGGGGGCATGGCTACACCTTC. This sequence encodes CASSPDRGHGYTF.

The chain uses TRBV10-3 and TRBJ2-2; D possibly corresponds to TRBD1 (5 bases). V was cut by 3 bases and J by 7 bases, with 12 bases left in between. This CDR3 region has 14 residues. CDR1 ENHRY and CDR2 SYGVKD come from the germline V gene. CDR3 DNA sequence: TGTGCCATCAGTGACCAGGGCTCGGGCGGGGAGCTGTTTTTT. Amino acids: CAISDQGSGGELFF.